The sequence of this T cell receptor beta chain was determined in a study of cytomegalovirus exposure and HLA in healthy donors. Although they were nominally healthy when sampled, donors likely had unrecorded immune exposures. The PCR had 60 Vbeta and 13 Jbeta primers. Sequencing was performed with immunoSEQ multiplex PCR; in TCRdb, only in-frame clones are kept and a portion is missing. This table has some 130,000 clones, roughly 10% appearing once. Sequencing used PBMCs. The sequence derives from a man aged 50-60 years in good health and CMV-seronegative.

DNA for the CDR3: TGTGCCAGCAGCCCAACCCAGGAGACCCAGTACTTC. This sequence encodes CASSPTQETQYF. This chain joins TRBV5-4 and TRBJ2-5; the D is unclear. This CDR3 region has 12 residues. V lost 4 bases and J 5 bases, leaving 9 bases between the germline ends. Germline CDR1 reads SGHNT; CDR2 reads YYREEE (reference sequence).